These 28 T cell receptor beta chains originate from one sample sequenced in a study of T cell responses to AZD1222 COVID-19 vaccine. Sequenced by immunoSEQ multiplex PCR; TCRdb stores in-frame clones only, minus some. The table records 140,000 to 150,000 clones, approximately 89% of them present only once. The material sequenced was peripheral blood, taken 28 days after the second AZD1222 dose. These receptors came from an adult who received the AZD1222 COVID-19 vaccine.

The chain has TRBV9 and TRBJ1-5, with 10 bases fitting TRBD1. V lost 1 base, J lost 6 bases, and 4 bases stayed unmatched. In germline, CDR1 is SGDLS, CDR2 YYNGEE. The CDR3 consists of 15 residues. The CDR3 is CASSVRQGAGQPQHF. CDR3 coding DNA: TGTGCCAGCAGCGTAAGACAGGGGGCGGGTCAGCCCCAGCATTTT.

This sequence joins TRBV7-9 and TRBJ2-5, with D unresolved. Germline V lookup: CDR1 SEHNR, CDR2 FQNEAQ (reference sequence). The germline V and J ends were trimmed by 0 bases and 4 bases, with 9 bases remaining between them. This CDR3 is 14 amino acids long. The CDR3 sequence is CASSLATGRETQYF. Here the CDR3 DNA reads TGTGCCAGCAGCTTAGCGACTGGTCGAGAGACCCAGTACTTC.

This clone showed up just once. J is TRBJ2-3 and V is TRBV5-1, with TRBD2 identical over 7 bases. This CDR3 comprises 15 residues. From germline, CDR1 is SGHRS and CDR2 YFSETQ. The V gene end was trimmed by 0 bases and the J gene end by 3 bases; junction bases not matched to a gene: 4. The CDR3 coding sequence is TGCGCCAGCAGCTTGGGCGGGGGAAGAACAGATACGCAGTATTTT. Translation gives CASSLGGGRTDTQYF.

This clone has just one count. Other DNA sequences of this sample code for an identical CDR3. This chain connects TRBV3-1 (or the pseudogene TRBV3-2) to TRBJ1-5; no firm D call. The CDR3 consists of 15 residues. V lost 0 bases, J lost 2 bases, and 8 bases lay in between. The germline CDR1 and CDR2 sequences are LGHDT and YNNKEL (reference sequence). In DNA, the CDR3 is TGTGCCAGCAGCCAAGACAGCAGTGGCAATCAGCCCCAGCATTTT. It encodes CASSQDSSGNQPQHF.

The chain uses TRBV5-1 and TRBJ1-4; 7 nucleotides line up with TRBD1. V shed 2 bases and J 6 bases; nucleotides not matched to a gene: 7. The V gene's germline CDR1 is SGHRS and CDR2 YFSETQ. This CDR3 comprises 15 residues. DNA for the CDR3: TGCGCCAGCAGCTTATCCGGGACAGAGGATGAAAAACTGTTTTTT. As protein: CASSLSGTEDEKLFF.

The chain links TRBV11-2 to TRBJ2-3; no clear D gene. Deletions cut 0 bases from V and 9 bases from J, with 7 bases between. CDR1 is SGHAT, CDR2 FQNNGV, per germline. The CDR3 is 12 amino acids. CDR3 DNA: TGTGCCAGCAGCTTAGATCCCGGAACGCAGTATTTT. Its translation: CASSLDPGTQYF.

A remark on this clone: The junction and the germline gene differ at one end; a read error may be behind it. This rearrangement joins TRBV30 to TRBJ1-5; the D gene is possibly TRBD1 (5 bases). This CDR3 is built from 14 residues. The germline V gene encodes CDR1 GTSNPN and CDR2 SVGIG (reference sequence). The CDR3 sequence is CAWSEGAGNQAQHF. The CDR3 region has the DNA TGTGCCTGGAGTGAAGGGGCGGGCAATCAGGCCCAGCATTTT.

The rearrangement links TRBV4-1 to TRBJ2-7; possibly TRBD2 for D (5 bases). The CDR3 runs 14 residues. Trimming cost V 5 bases and J 3 bases, with 14 bases left between them. Germline V gene lookup returns CDR1 MGHRA and CDR2 YSYEKL. Here the CDR3 DNA reads TGCGCCAGCAGCTTCACACTAGTTGGCTACGAGCAGTACTTC. This gives the protein CASSFTLVGYEQYF.

Here the CDR3 DNA reads TGCGCCAGCAGCCCCGGGACCAATTCACCCCTCCACTTT. Translating it yields CASSPGTNSPLHF. This rearrangement joins TRBV4-3 to TRBJ1-6, with D tentatively TRBD1 (5 bases). The CDR3 spans 13 residues. The germline V gene encodes CDR1 LGHNA and CDR2 YSLEER. Trimming took off 4 bases at V and 7 bases at J, with 8 bases between the two ends.

The V call is TRBV10-3, the J call TRBJ2-7; D is uncertain. This CDR3 has 13 residues. In germline, CDR1 is ENHRY, CDR2 SYGVKD. V lost 4 bases to trimming and J lost 0 bases, with 7 bases between them. CDR3 protein: CAISGTPSYEQYF. CDR3 in DNA: TGTGCCATCAGTGGGACGCCCTCCTACGAGCAGTACTTC.

The J gene is TRBJ2-1, the V gene TRBV11-3; 9 positions agree with TRBD2. V was clipped by 4 bases and J by 9 bases; unmatched bases: 10. The CDR3 totals 15 residues. Germline assignment: CDR1 SGHNT and CDR2 YENEEA. The CDR3 bases are TGTGCCAGCAGCTACTCTTTCGGACTAGCGCTTGAGCAGTTCTTC. Translation: CASSYSFGLALEQFF.

The rearrangement joins TRBV14 to TRBJ2-1; a possible D gene is TRBD1 (5 bases). This CDR3 comprises 13 residues. Germline CDR1 and CDR2: SGHDN and FVKESK. Deletions cut 1 base from V and 7 bases from J, with 8 bases between. The CDR3 protein is CASSQVGPNEQFF. DNA of the CDR3: TGTGCCAGCAGCCAAGTGGGGCCAAATGAGCAGTTCTTC.

This chain connects TRBV6-2 or TRBV6-3 to TRBJ1-5, with a tentative D call TRBD1 (6 bases). The ends were cut back, 3 bases at V and 12 bases at J, with 15 bases in the middle. CDR3 length: 13 amino acids. The V gene's germline CDR1 is MNHEY and CDR2 SVGEGT. The CDR3 protein is CASSYLGGRGQHF. The CDR3 DNA reads as TGTGCCAGCAGTTATCTCGGGGGCCGGGGCCAGCATTTT.

The gene calls are TRBV19 and TRBJ1-4; D is unclear. The CDR3 sequence is 12 residues long. The germline gives CDR1 LNHDA, CDR2 SQIVND (reference sequence). The ends were cut back, 0 bases at V and 7 bases at J, with 3 bases in the middle. The CDR3 region has the DNA TGTGCCAGTAGTATAGAGGGTGAAAAACTGTTTTTT. Translation: CASSIEGEKLFF.

The chain uses TRBV5-1 and TRBJ1-6, with unresolved D. The V and J ends lost 1 base and 0 bases respectively, with 8 bases between them. The CDR3 is made up of 16 amino acids. The germline CDR1 and CDR2 sequences are SGHRS and YFSETQ. CDR3 coding DNA: TGCGCCAGCAGCTTGACATCGAGCTCCTATAATTCACCCCTCCACTTT. Translation gives CASSLTSSSYNSPLHF.

The genes are TRBV4-3 and TRBJ2-1, with TRBD2 identical over 10 bases. This CDR3 has 17 amino acids. CDR1 and CDR2 (germline): LGHNA, YSLEER. Germline trimming cut 1 base from V and 3 bases from J; bases unmatched to any gene: 6. This CDR3 is CASSQGPASGSYNEQFF. DNA of the CDR3: TGCGCCAGCAGCCAAGGCCCGGCTAGCGGGAGCTACAATGAGCAGTTCTTC.

This chain links TRBV24-1 with TRBJ2-3, with 8 bases aligning to TRBD1. The junction had 7 bases not matched to a gene; V was cut back by 9 bases and J by 3 bases. The germline V gene encodes CDR1 KGHDR and CDR2 SFDVKD. The CDR3 loop spans 14 amino acids. The CDR3 spells CATGAGQGTDTQYF. The CDR3 DNA reads TGTGCCACCGGCGCCGGACAGGGAACAGATACGCAGTATTTT.

As to this clone: The identical CDR3 is also encoded by other nucleotide sequences in the sample. The chain uses TRBV19 and TRBJ2-7, with 8 bases aligning to TRBD2. V was pared by 3 bases and J by 3 bases, with 4 bases of the junction left unmatched. The germline V gene encodes CDR1 LNHDA and CDR2 SQIVND (reference sequence). The CDR3 contains 14 residues. CDR3 residues: CASSIAGGIYEQYF. The CDR3 region has the DNA TGTGCCAGTAGTATTGCGGGAGGAATCTACGAGCAGTACTTC.

The V call is TRBV20-1, the J call TRBJ1-1; D is uncertain. CDR1 is DFQATT and CDR2 is SNEGSKA in the germline V gene (reference sequence). The V end lost 3 bases, the J end lost 1 base, and 6 bases lay between the germline ends. This CDR3 region has 12 residues. This CDR3 is CSASSTNTEAFF. CDR3 in DNA: TGCAGTGCTAGTAGTACGAACACTGAAGCTTTCTTT.

Comment on this clone: Other nucleotide sequences in the sample specify the same CDR3. V usage is TRBV27 and J usage is TRBJ1-5; D uncertain. With 1 base removed from V and 0 bases from J, the gap between germline ends came to 4 bases. CDR3 length equals 14 residues. Germline CDR1 and CDR2: MNHEY and SMNVEV (reference sequence). The CDR3 reads CASSLLGSNQPQHF. DNA of the CDR3: TGTGCCAGCAGTTTATTGGGTAGCAATCAGCCCCAGCATTTT.

This chain joins TRBV7-6 and TRBJ2-7; the D gene could be TRBD1 or TRBD2 (5 bases each). The germline CDR1 and CDR2 sequences are SGHVS and FNYEAQ. V shed 5 bases and J shed 6 bases, with 17 bases lying between them. This CDR3 comprises 14 residues. The DNA for the CDR3 is TGTGCCAGCAGCCCTAAGGTGGGGACCCGCGAGCAGTACTTC. Encoded protein: CASSPKVGTREQYF.

The chain employs TRBV11-3 and TRBJ2-5; D could derive from TRBD1 or TRBD2 (6 bases each). This CDR3 is 16 amino acids long. CDR1 SGHNT and CDR2 YENEEA come from the germline V gene. Between the trimmed V and J ends, which lost 1 base and 1 base, there was a span of 13 bases. The CDR3 DNA reads TGTGCCAGCAGCTTAGCTTGGACAGCGGGCCAAGAGACCCAGTACTTC. This encodes CASSLAWTAGQETQYF.

This clone occurred once. The chain recombines TRBV6-2 or TRBV6-3 with TRBJ2-6, with a weak D call TRBD2 (6 bases). From germline, CDR1 is MNHEY and CDR2 SVGEGT. V was pared by 3 bases and J by 1 base, with 7 bases between. This CDR3 contains 15 residues. The CDR3, as DNA: TGTGCCAGCAGTTATCGGGGGTCTGGGGCCAACGTCCTGACTTTC. Translating gives CASSYRGSGANVLTF.

The V and J genes are TRBV18 and TRBJ2-1; TRBD1 aligns across 7 bases. Germline V gives CDR1 KGHSH, CDR2 LQKENI. J lost 2 bases, V lost 1 base, and 5 bases had no gene match. There are 16 residues in the CDR3. The CDR3 sequence is CASSPLTGTAYNEQFF. For the CDR3, the DNA is TGTGCCAGCTCACCACTAACCGGGACAGCCTACAATGAGCAGTTCTTC.

The chain recombines TRBV2 with TRBJ1-1, with D perhaps matching TRBD1 (6 bases). Trimming took 7 bases from V and 2 from J, leaving 17 bases between them. Germline V lookup: CDR1 SNHLY, CDR2 FYNNEI. This CDR3 comprises 15 residues. The CDR3 nucleotides are TGTGCCAGCATGCGGGGGGCCGGGAGAAACACTGAAGCTTTCTTT. It translates to CASMRGAGRNTEAFF.

The J gene is TRBJ1-2, the V gene TRBV6-1, with no clear D. This CDR3 region has 13 residues. Germline CDR1 MNHNS, CDR2 SASEGT. V lost 3 bases to trimming and J lost 6 bases, with 11 bases between them. CDR3 sequence: CASSDRKVDGYTF. CDR3 nucleotide sequence: TGTGCCAGCAGTGACAGGAAGGTGGATGGCTACACCTTC.

The chain joins TRBV2 to TRBJ2-7; TRBD2 matches at 14 bases. Germline V CDR1 and CDR2: SNHLY, FYNNEI. V lost 6 bases, J lost 2 bases, and 9 bases stayed unmatched. This CDR3 spans 17 amino acids. The CDR3 protein is CASSLRLAGGITYEQYF. The CDR3 DNA follows: TGTGCCAGCAGCCTAAGACTAGCGGGAGGGATTACCTACGAGCAGTACTTC.

The chain is built from TRBV4-3 and TRBJ1-2; unclear D gene. V was clipped by 0 bases and J by 4 bases, with 18 bases between them. Germline CDR1 LGHNA, CDR2 YSLEER. The CDR3 has 17 amino acids. The CDR3 region is CASSQDISTTRPYGYTF. The CDR3 coding sequence is TGCGCCAGCAGCCAAGATATTAGCACCACAAGGCCCTATGGCTACACCTTC.